Included here is one T cell receptor beta chain sequence, with context. Its antigen is still unknown. The data derive from a study of response to subunit inactivated influenza vaccine. Findings and limits, study-wide: Authors suggested seasonal influenza vaccinations each recruit few new T cells.

The CDR3 is 15 residues long. V lost 0 bases to trimming and J lost 5 bases, with 9 bases between them. Germline V lookup: CDR1 SGDLS, CDR2 YYNGEE. TCRdb independently ran MiXCR on the RT-PCR reads; one entry per CDR3 protein. The data hold around 530,000 distinct CDR3 sequences, with approximately 16% observed a single time. This clonotype was obtained from a man aged 50 to 75 who received an inactivated influenza vaccine. The V call is TRBV9, the J call TRBJ1-6, with D unresolved. The specimen comprised CD4+ T cells sorted from PBMCs, sampled less than 30 months after vaccination. CDR3 coding DNA: TGTGCCAGCAGCGTAGGTCCAGGAGATAATTCACCCCTCCACTTT. Its protein product is CASSVGPGDNSPLHF.